The 13 T cell receptor beta chains reported below all come from one sample, sequenced in a study of regulatory T cells in long-lasting Graves disease (dated by TCRdb to the early 2020s). Library preparation used multiplex PCR. For sequencing, an Illumina HiSeq 4000 was employed. To build TCR beta libraries, CDR3 regions were amplified by Arm-PCR using iRepertoire HTBI primers. Through fastp at Q25 and MiXCR, TCRdb rebuilt clones from the public reads, retaining in-frame beta chains. Duplicate CDR3 protein sequences are folded into a single record with the most common DNA and genes. This sample gives some 560,000 distinct CDR3 sequences in total; around 15% of them show up just once. Clones ranked in the top ten supply 25% of the sample. In the paper's terms, the time point label means: newly diagnosed GD, antithyroid drugs for less than 3 months. RNA was extracted from PBMCs in TRIzol for both TCR sequencing and RNA sequencing.

The same specimen was also included in a second study, on T cells in Graves' hyperthyroidism and ophthalmopathy.

Specimen: peripheral blood mononuclear cells (PBMCs), collected at new diagnosis, from a patient treated with antithyroid drugs. Receptors originate from a woman aged 35-65 years with Graves disease. Donor details come from another sample of the same person, matched by shared clones.

This clonotype was picked up many times. The rearrangement links TRBV9 to TRBJ2-1; 8 bases match TRBD2. There are 14 residues in the CDR3. Germline V lookup: CDR1 SGDLS, CDR2 YYNGEE. The V gene end was trimmed by 2 bases and the J gene end by 4 bases; junction bases not matched to a gene: 2. In nucleotides, the CDR3 is TGTGCCAGCAGCGTCACTAGCGGTTACAATGAGCAGTTCTTC. Protein product: CASSVTSGYNEQFF.

This clonotype occurred many times. The chain has TRBV5-1 and TRBJ1-5; the D gene is possibly TRBD1 (5 bases). Deletions cut 3 bases from V and 4 bases from J, with 14 bases between. Looked up from germline, CDR1 is SGHRS and CDR2 is YFSETQ. This CDR3 spans 15 amino acids. CDR3 residues: CASSSGLDSNQPQHF. CDR3 sequence (DNA): TGCGCCAGCAGCTCGGGACTTGACAGTAATCAGCCCCAGCATTTT.

There are many counts of this clonotype. The genes are TRBV20-1 and TRBJ2-7; maybe TRBD2 (6 bases). Trimming took off 3 bases at V and 3 bases at J, with 12 bases between the two ends. The CDR3 is 13 amino acids. Germline V gives CDR1 DFQATT, CDR2 SNEGSKA (reference sequence). CDR3: CSASGGVNYEQYF. CDR3 sequence (DNA): TGCAGTGCTAGCGGCGGGGTAAACTACGAGCAGTACTTC.

This clonotype was observed at least ten times. The chain links TRBV7-2 to TRBJ1-1; TRBD1 agrees at 7 bases. The V gene end was trimmed by 5 bases and the J gene end by 5 bases; junction bases not matched to a gene: 14. The V gene's germline CDR1 is SGHTA and CDR2 FQGNSA. There are 16 residues in the CDR3. CDR3 sequence: CASSAHSGTVKTEAFF. The CDR3 DNA reads as TGTGCCAGCAGCGCGCACTCCGGGACAGTTAAGACTGAAGCTTTCTTT. The variable domain in full, completed from reference TRBV7-2 and TRBJ1-1, reads GAGVSQSPSNKVTEKGKDVELRCDPISGHTALYWYRQSLGQGLEFLIYFQGNSAPDKSGLPSDRFSAERTGGSVSTLTIQRTQQEDSAVYLCASSAHSGTVKTEAFFGQGTRLTVV.

This chain uses TRBV7-2 with TRBJ2-2; D may correspond to TRBD1 or TRBD2 (5 bases each). The length of the CDR3 is 16 residues. The germline CDR1 and CDR2 sequences are SGHTA and FQGNSA. Trimming removed 5 bases from V and 5 bases from J, with 18 bases in between. The CDR3 nucleotides are TGTGCCAGCAGCGTAACAGGCCGGGGTTGGACCGGGGAGCTGTTTTTT. Protein sequence: CASSVTGRGWTGELFF.

The chain joins TRBV6-2 or TRBV6-3 to TRBJ1-6, with a possible D match to TRBD1 (5 bases). CDR1 is MNHEY, CDR2 SVGEGT, per germline. The CDR3 is 16 residues long. The V end lost 0 bases, the J end lost 4 bases, and 10 bases lay between the germline ends. This CDR3 reads CASSYSQGTYNSPLHF. The CDR3 DNA reads TGTGCCAGCAGTTACTCGCAAGGGACTTATAATTCACCCCTCCACTTT.

This clonotype was found a few times. J is TRBJ1-5 and V is TRBV19, with 7 bases aligning to TRBD1. Unmatched junction bases numbered 8, after V lost 2 bases and J lost 4 bases. Germline loops: CDR1 LNHDA, CDR2 SQIVND (reference sequence). CDR3 length: 16 residues. CDR3 in DNA: TGTGCCAGTAGTATACTCCGACAGGGTGGGAATCAGCCCCAGCATTTT. As protein: CASSILRQGGNQPQHF.

Of note for this clonotype: One junction end disagrees with the germline gene, perhaps due to a read error. The V and J genes are TRBV6-4 and TRBJ2-5; a possible D gene is TRBD1 (7 bases). There are 12 residues in the CDR3. Germline assignment: CDR1 MRHNA and CDR2 SNTAGT. CDR3: CATGGPQGTQYF. The CDR3 region has the DNA TGTGCCACAGGGGGGCCTCAAGGGACCCAGTACTTC.

There are a few counts of this clonotype. The chain is built from TRBV9 and TRBJ2-5; tentative D call: TRBD2 (5 bases). The V gene lost 0 bases and the J gene lost 1 base, with 10 bases spanning the gap. The CDR3 length is 15 residues. Germline-derived CDR1 and CDR2 are SGDLS and YYNGEE. CDR3 in DNA: TGTGCCAGCAGCGTAGGCAGCGGCTTCCAAGAGACCCAGTACTTC. Protein sequence: CASSVGSGFQETQYF.

The J gene is TRBJ2-1, the V gene TRBV15; no reliable D call. V was shortened by 6 bases and J by 2 bases, with 2 bases between the two germline ends. Looked up from germline, CDR1 is LNHNV and CDR2 is YYDKDF (reference sequence). The CDR3 totals 11 residues. Written as DNA, the CDR3 is TGTGCCACCAGAACCTACAATGAGCAGTTCTTC. Its translation: CATRTYNEQFF.

Many counts were recorded for this clonotype. The J gene is TRBJ2-1, the V gene TRBV20-1; 15 bases match TRBD2. This CDR3 contains 15 residues. Germline V gene sequence: CDR1 DFQATT, CDR2 SNEGSKA (reference sequence). V was clipped by 4 bases and J by 10 bases; unmatched bases: 8. The CDR3 bases are TGCAGTGCTATAAGGACTAGCGGGGGGGCAGGGGAGCAGTTCTTC. Encoded protein: CSAIRTSGGAGEQFF.

This chain links TRBV6-4 with TRBJ2-7; 9 nucleotides line up with TRBD1. The V and J ends lost 6 bases and 3 bases, in that order; junction bases with no gene match: 15. This CDR3 has 17 amino acids. Germline V gives CDR1 MRHNA, CDR2 SNTAGT. In DNA form, the CDR3 reads TGTGCCAGCAGCGAGACCTCCGGGACAGGGACAGACTACGAGCAGTACTTC. Residues: CASSETSGTGTDYEQYF.

This clonotype turned up a few times. The chain links TRBV6-2 or TRBV6-3 to TRBJ1-2, with D maybe TRBD1 (6 bases). V was clipped by 6 bases and J by 5 bases, with 19 bases between them. The germline gives CDR1 MNHEY, CDR2 SVGEGT. This CDR3 has 15 residues. CDR3 sequence: CASRPPGTPGYGYTF. The CDR3 DNA reads as TGTGCCAGCAGGCCACCCGGGACACCCGGGTATGGCTACACCTTC.